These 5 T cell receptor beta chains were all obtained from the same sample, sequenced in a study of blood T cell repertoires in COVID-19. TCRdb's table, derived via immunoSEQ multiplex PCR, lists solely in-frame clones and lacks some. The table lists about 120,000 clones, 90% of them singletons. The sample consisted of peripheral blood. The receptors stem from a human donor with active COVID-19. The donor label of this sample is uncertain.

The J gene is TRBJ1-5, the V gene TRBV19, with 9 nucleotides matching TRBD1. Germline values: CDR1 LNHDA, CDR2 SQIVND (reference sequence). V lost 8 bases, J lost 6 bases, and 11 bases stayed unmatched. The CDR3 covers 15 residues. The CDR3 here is CASRQGGWSVQPQHF. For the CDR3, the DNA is TGTGCCAGTCGACAGGGGGGATGGAGCGTTCAGCCCCAGCATTTT.

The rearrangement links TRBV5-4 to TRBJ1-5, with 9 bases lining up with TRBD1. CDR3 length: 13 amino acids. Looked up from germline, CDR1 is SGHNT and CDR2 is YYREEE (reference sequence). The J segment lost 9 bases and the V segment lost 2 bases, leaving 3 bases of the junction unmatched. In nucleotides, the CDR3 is TGTGCCAGCAGCTTATCGGGACAGGGGCCCCAGCATTTT. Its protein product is CASSLSGQGPQHF.

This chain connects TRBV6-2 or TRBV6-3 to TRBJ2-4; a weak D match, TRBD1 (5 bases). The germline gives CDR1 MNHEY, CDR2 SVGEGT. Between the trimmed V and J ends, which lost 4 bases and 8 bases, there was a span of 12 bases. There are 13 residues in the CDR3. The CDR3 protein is CASSLGAIDIQYF. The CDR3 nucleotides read TGTGCCAGCAGTTTAGGGGCAATCGACATTCAGTACTTC.

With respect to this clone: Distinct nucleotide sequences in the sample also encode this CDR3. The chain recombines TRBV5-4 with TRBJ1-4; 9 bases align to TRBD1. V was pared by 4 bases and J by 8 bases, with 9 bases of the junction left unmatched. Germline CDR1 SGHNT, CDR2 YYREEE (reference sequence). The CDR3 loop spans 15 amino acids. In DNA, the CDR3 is TGTGCCAGCAGCCCTGACAGGGGGAGAAACGAAAAACTGTTTTTT. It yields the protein CASSPDRGRNEKLFF.

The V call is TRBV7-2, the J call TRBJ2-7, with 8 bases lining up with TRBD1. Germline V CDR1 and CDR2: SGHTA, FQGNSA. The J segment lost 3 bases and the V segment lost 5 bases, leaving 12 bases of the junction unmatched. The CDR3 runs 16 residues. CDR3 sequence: CASSRGQARGLYEQYF. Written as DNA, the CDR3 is TGTGCCAGCAGCCGGGGACAGGCCCGAGGCCTCTACGAGCAGTACTTC.